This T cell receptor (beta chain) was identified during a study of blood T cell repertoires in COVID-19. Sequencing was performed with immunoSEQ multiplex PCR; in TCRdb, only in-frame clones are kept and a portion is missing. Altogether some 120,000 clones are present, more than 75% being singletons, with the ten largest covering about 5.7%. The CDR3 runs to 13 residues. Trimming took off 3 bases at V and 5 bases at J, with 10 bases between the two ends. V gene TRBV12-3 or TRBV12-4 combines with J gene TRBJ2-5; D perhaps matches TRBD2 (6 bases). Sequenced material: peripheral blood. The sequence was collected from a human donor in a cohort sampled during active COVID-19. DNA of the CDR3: TGTGCCAGCAGTTTCTGGGGGAGGGAGACCCAGTACTTC. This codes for CASSFWGRETQYF.